Following are 8 T cell receptor beta chains from one sample sequenced in a study of blood T cell repertoires in COVID-19. This table comes from immunoSEQ multiplex PCR, and its TCRdb copy is limited to in-frame clones, with some not included. Of around 220,000 clones detected, approximately 84% appear once; the ten largest clones hold 1.9%. Sequenced material: peripheral blood. The source is a man aged 35-49 years with active or convalescent COVID-19.

This sequence joins TRBV30 and TRBJ2-7; TRBD1 matches 9 bases. The germline V gene has CDR1 GTSNPN and CDR2 SVGIG (reference sequence). V shed 3 bases and J 7 bases; nucleotides not matched to a gene: 7. The length of the CDR3 is 13 residues. The CDR3 sequence is CAWRTHGTGEQYF. As DNA, the CDR3 is TGTGCCTGGAGGACACACGGGACAGGGGAGCAGTACTTC.

The rearrangement joins TRBV9 to TRBJ1-3; 9 bases are a match to TRBD1. Germline lookup yields CDR1 SGDLS and CDR2 YYNGEE. V dropped 3 bases and J dropped 6; count of bases not matched to a gene: 10. CDR3 length: 16 amino acids. The CDR3 DNA follows: TGTGCCAGCAGCGCTCTCCAGGGACAGGGAACAAACACCATATATTTT. Its protein is CASSALQGQGTNTIYF.

The chain has TRBV2 and TRBJ1-1, with D hard to call. The V end lost 6 bases, the J end lost 3 bases, and 14 bases lay between the germline ends. This CDR3 has 14 amino acids. Germline CDR1 is SNHLY and CDR2 is FYNNEI. CDR3: CASSPAGVYTEAFF. Written as DNA, the CDR3 is TGTGCCAGCAGCCCCGCAGGTGTATACACTGAAGCTTTCTTT. The full variable domain, rest sourced from reference TRBV2 and TRBJ1-1, is EPEVTQTPSHQVTQMGQEVILRCVPISNHLYFYWYRQILGQKVEFLVSFYNNEISEKSEIFDDQFSVERPDGSNFTLKIRSTKLEDSAMYFCASSPAGVYTEAFFGQGTRLTVV.

The V call is TRBV27, the J call TRBJ1-5, with 8 nucleotides matching TRBD1. Trimming at V came to 6 bases and at J to 8 bases, leaving 12 bases not matched to a gene. This CDR3 region has 15 residues. Germline values: CDR1 MNHEY, CDR2 SMNVEV (reference sequence). This chain's CDR3 is CASRPLYRGIKPQHF. The CDR3 nucleotides are TGTGCCAGCAGGCCTCTGTACAGGGGGATAAAGCCCCAGCATTTT.

The chain joins TRBV24-1 to TRBJ2-7; 7 positions agree with TRBD1. There are 12 residues in the CDR3. V was pared by 10 bases and J by 1 base, with 3 bases of the junction left unmatched. Germline CDR1 and CDR2: KGHDR and SFDVKD. CDR3 in amino acids: CATGDRSYEQYF. In DNA, the CDR3 is TGTGCCACTGGGGACAGATCCTACGAGCAGTACTTC.

V is TRBV28 and J is TRBJ2-7; unclear D gene. Germline V gene data show CDR1 as MDHEN and CDR2 as SYDVKM. Trimming left V 4 bases short and J 3 bases short, with 19 bases between. The CDR3 is 16 amino acids. The CDR3 is CASSSVGQPLFYEQYF. The CDR3 coding sequence is TGTGCCAGCAGTTCGGTTGGGCAGCCGCTGTTCTACGAGCAGTACTTC. Using reference TRBV28 and TRBJ2-7 for the parts outside the CDR3, the full variable domain is DVKVTQSSRYLVKRTGEKVFLECVQDMDHENMFWYRQDPGLGLRLIYFSYDVKMKEKGDIPEGYSVSREKKERFSLILESASTNQTSMYLCASSSVGQPLFYEQYFGPGTRLTVT.

J is TRBJ2-3 and V is TRBV28; a weak D match, TRBD1 (5 bases). CDR1 is MDHEN and CDR2 is SYDVKM in the germline V gene. V was cut by 5 bases and J by 0 bases, with 9 bases left in between. The CDR3 extends over 14 amino acids. CDR3 residues: CASSNRRSTDTQYF. For the CDR3, the DNA is TGTGCCAGCAGTAACAGGAGAAGCACAGATACGCAGTATTTT.

This chain joins TRBV5-1 and TRBJ1-1, with D perhaps matching TRBD1 (6 bases). V was shortened by 1 base and J by 0 bases, with 7 bases between the two germline ends. CDR3 length: 14 residues. Germline V gene sequence: CDR1 SGHRS, CDR2 YFSETQ. CDR3 residues: CASSLRGMNTEAFF. In DNA, the CDR3 is TGCGCCAGCAGCTTGAGGGGGATGAACACTGAAGCTTTCTTT.